The rows below give T cell receptor beta chains drawn from one sample of a study of CD8 T cells in Susac syndrome. TCRdb processed the immunoSEQ multiplex PCR reads anew with MiXCR; each CDR3 protein has one entry. In the table there are 85,000 to 95,000 distinct CDR3 sequences, just under 95% of which are singletons. The material sequenced was CD4+ T cells from PBMCs. These receptors all stem from a human donor with Susac syndrome. The CDR3 runs from the conserved cysteine through the conserved F or W. Fields, in order: J gene, V gene, clone size, D gene, CDR3 DNA, CDR3 protein. D genes are given only for firm matches. The size field is filled for only some rows; it gives once, few, many or a size class.

TRBJ1-6	TRBV12-3/TRBV12-4	NA	TRBD1	TGTGCCAGCAAAAGACAGGGATCACCCCTCCACTTT	CASKRQGSPLHF
TRBJ1-6	TRBV20-1	NA	NA	TGCAGTGCTAGAGAACAGGGTCGGGGGGATTCACCCCTCCACTTT	CSAREQGRGDSPLHF
TRBJ2-1	TRBV2	NA	TRBD2	TGTGCCAGCAGTGAAGGGACTAGCGGGGACAATGAGCAGTTCTTC	CASSEGTSGDNEQFF
TRBJ2-4	TRBV7-3	NA	TRBD1	TGTGCCAGCAGCCCCGGGACAGGGGAAAACATTCAGTACTTC	CASSPGTGENIQYF
TRBJ2-7	TRBV2	NA	NA	TGTGCCAGCAGCCCGGACTGGGAGCCCTACGAGCAGTACTTC	CASSPDWEPYEQYF
TRBJ1-6	TRBV9	NA	NA	TGTGCCAGCAGCGGCTCAGCTCACGGGACCCTCCACTTT	CASSGSAHGTLHF
TRBJ2-3	TRBV11-3	NA	NA	TGTGCCAGCAGCCCTGGACAGAACTCAGATACGCAGTATTTT	CASSPGQNSDTQYF
TRBJ2-1	TRBV20-1	NA	NA	TGCAGTGCTAGAATGAGGGGGGGTAGGAATGAGCAGTTCTTC	CSARMRGGRNEQFF
TRBJ1-2	TRBV10-3	NA	TRBD1	TGTGCCATGGGACAGGGGGCTAACTATGGCTACACCTTC	CAMGQGANYGYTF
TRBJ2-3	TRBV20-1	NA	TRBD1	TGCAGTGCCCCAGACAGGGGGTTCACTAGCACAGATACGCAGTATTTT	CSAPDRGFTSTDTQYF
TRBJ1-5	TRBV29-1	NA	TRBD1	TGCAGCGCCGGACAGGGAAGGGATCAGCCCCAGCATTTT	CSAGQGRDQPQHF
TRBJ2-2	TRBV7-9	NA	NA	TGTGCCAGCAGCACCCGACAGAACACCGGGGAGCTGTTTTTT	CASSTRQNTGELFF
TRBJ2-1	TRBV6-5	NA	NA	TGTGCCAGCAGTTCTACATACAATGAGCAGTTCTTC	CASSSTYNEQFF
TRBJ2-5	TRBV5-1	NA	NA	TGCGCCAGCAGCTTGGGGTTAGAGGTGGTAGGAGAGACCCAGTACTTC	CASSLGLEVVGETQYF
TRBJ1-5	TRBV6-6	NA	NA	TGTGCCAGCAGTGGCATCGGGGGGCCCCAGCATTTT	CASSGIGGPQHF
TRBJ2-7	TRBV5-1	NA	NA	TGCGCCAGCAGCCAAAACGGGGGTGACGAGCAGTACTTC	CASSQNGGDEQYF
TRBJ2-1	TRBV20-1	NA	TRBD2	TGCAGTGCTAGAGACCAGCGGGGGACCATCTCCGAGCAGTTCTTC	CSARDQRGTISEQFF
TRBJ2-4	TRBV7-6	NA	NA	TGTGCCAGCAGCTCGGACAGTCGGGACATTCAGTACTTC	CASSSDSRDIQYF
TRBJ2-7	TRBV29-1	NA	TRBD1	TGCAGCGTTGAGGCCAGACAGGGGGCCCTCTACGAGCAGTACTTC	CSVEARQGALYEQYF
TRBJ1-5	TRBV21-1	NA	NA	TGTGCCAGCAGCAGGGGACACCAGCACCAGCCCCAGCATTTT	CASSRGHQHQPQHF
TRBJ1-5	TRBV6-2/TRBV6-3	once	NA	TGTGCCAGCAGACTAGACGGAGGAAAGCCCCAGCATTTT	CASRLDGGKPQHF
TRBJ2-1	TRBV12-3/TRBV12-4	once	TRBD2	TGTGCCAGCAGTTTAAGCCGACTAGCGGGGGGCAATGAGCAGTTCTTC	CASSLSRLAGGNEQFF
TRBJ2-7	TRBV12-3/TRBV12-4	NA	NA	TGTGCCAGGACGCGCAGGGACCACGAGCAGTACTTC	CARTRRDHEQYF
TRBJ1-2	TRBV10-3	NA	NA	TGTGCCACCCTCGGGGAAAACTATGGCTACACCTTC	CATLGENYGYTF
TRBJ2-5	TRBV7-2	NA	TRBD2	TGTGCCAGCAGCTTAGGGGTAGCGGGGCCCGGGGGGACCCAGTACTTC	CASSLGVAGPGGTQYF
TRBJ2-2	TRBV11-2	NA	TRBD2	TGTGCCAGCAGCTTAATAGGCGGGGGGCCTACTAGGGAGCTGTTTTTT	CASSLIGGGPTRELFF
TRBJ2-5	TRBV20-1	NA	NA	TGCAGTGCTGAGTTACTAGTGGGTGTGGTGACCCAGTACTTC	CSAELLVGVVTQYF
TRBJ1-2	TRBV12-3/TRBV12-4	NA	NA	TGTGCCAGCAGCCTTCCTCGAGGGGCGACTAACTATGGCTACACCTTC	CASSLPRGATNYGYTF
TRBJ2-1	TRBV30	NA	TRBD1	TGTGCCTGGAGAACCTACGGGACAGGCGGTGAGCAGTTCTTC	CAWRTYGTGGEQFF
TRBJ2-7	TRBV6-2/TRBV6-3	NA	TRBD2	TGTGCCAGCAGTTCGACTAGCGGGGGCTACGAGCAGTACTTC	CASSSTSGGYEQYF
TRBJ2-2	TRBV19	NA	NA	TGTGCCAGTAGTATTAGATTCCCGGGGGAGCTGTTTTTT	CASSIRFPGELFF
TRBJ2-1	TRBV27	NA	NA	TGTGCCAGCAGCCTTCGGGGGTTTCGGGACCATGAGCAGTTCTTC	CASSLRGFRDHEQFF
TRBJ2-3	TRBV30	NA	NA	TGTGCCTGGAGGGCCGAGAGACACCCTAGGGGGGATACGCAGTATTTT	CAWRAERHPRGDTQYF
TRBJ2-7	TRBV20-1	NA	TRBD1	TGCAGTGCTCTACGGGACAGCTCCGGCTCCTACGAGCAGTACTTC	CSALRDSSGSYEQYF
TRBJ2-4	TRBV19	NA	TRBD1	TGTGCCAGTAGTATGGAACCCCGACAGGGAATAGCCAAAAACATTCAGTACTTC	CASSMEPRQGIAKNIQYF
TRBJ2-1	TRBV6-5	NA	NA	TGTGCCAGCAGTTACAGGGAGTTGAATGAGCAGTTCTTC	CASSYRELNEQFF
TRBJ2-3	TRBV20-1	NA	TRBD2	TGCAGTGCTTTAGCGGGGGAGAGAGATACGCAGTATTTT	CSALAGERDTQYF
TRBJ2-5	TRBV5-1	NA	TRBD2	TGTGCCAGCAGCCTAGCGGGGAGCCAAGAGACCCAGTACTTC	CASSLAGSQETQYF
TRBJ1-1	TRBV29-1	NA	NA	TGCAGCGTTGCCCCCCTACAGACTGAAGCTTTCTTT	CSVAPLQTEAFF
TRBJ2-7	TRBV4-1	few	NA	TGCGCCAGCAGCCAAGGAGCGGGCGACTACGAGCAGTACTTC	CASSQGAGDYEQYF
TRBJ2-2	TRBV12-3/TRBV12-4	NA	TRBD1	TGTGCCAGCAGTCTAGGGACAGAGGTCGGGGAGCTGTTTTTT	CASSLGTEVGELFF
TRBJ2-1	TRBV5-1	NA	TRBD1	TGCGCCAGCAGCTTGGCCCAGGGACAGGGAGGTGAGCAGTTCTTC	CASSLAQGQGGEQFF
TRBJ2-1	TRBV13	NA	NA	TGTGCCAGCAGACATAGAGGGTTCGTAAATGAGCAGTTCTTC	CASRHRGFVNEQFF
TRBJ2-7	TRBV6-5	NA	TRBD2	TGTGCCAGCAGTCAAGCGGGGGGGAGATACGAGCAGTACTTC	CASSQAGGRYEQYF
TRBJ1-2	TRBV6-5	once	TRBD1	TGTGCCAGTCTAGCCGGGACAGGGGGCTCTAGCGGCTACACCTTC	CASLAGTGGSSGYTF